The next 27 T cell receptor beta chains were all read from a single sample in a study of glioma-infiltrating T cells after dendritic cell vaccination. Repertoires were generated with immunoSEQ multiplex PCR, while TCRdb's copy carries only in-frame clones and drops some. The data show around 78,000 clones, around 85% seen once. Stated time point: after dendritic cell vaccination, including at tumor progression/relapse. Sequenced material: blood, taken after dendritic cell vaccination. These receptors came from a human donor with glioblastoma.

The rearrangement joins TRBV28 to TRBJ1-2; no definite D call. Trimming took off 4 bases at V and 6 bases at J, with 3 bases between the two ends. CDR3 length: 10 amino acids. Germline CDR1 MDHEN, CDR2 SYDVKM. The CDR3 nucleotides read TGTGCCAGCAGTTCAGATGGCTACACCTTC. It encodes CASSSDGYTF.

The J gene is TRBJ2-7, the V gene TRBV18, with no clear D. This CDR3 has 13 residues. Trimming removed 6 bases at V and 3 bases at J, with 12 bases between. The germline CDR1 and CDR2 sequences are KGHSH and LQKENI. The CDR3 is CASSIKQNYEQYF. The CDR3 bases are TGTGCCAGCTCCATAAAACAGAACTACGAGCAGTACTTC. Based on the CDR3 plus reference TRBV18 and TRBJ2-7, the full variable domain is NAGVMQNPRHLVRRRGQEARLRCSPMKGHSHVYWYRQLPEEGLKFMVYLQKENIIDESGMPKERFSAEFPKEGPSILRIQQVVRGDSAAYFCASSIKQNYEQYFGPGTRLTVT.

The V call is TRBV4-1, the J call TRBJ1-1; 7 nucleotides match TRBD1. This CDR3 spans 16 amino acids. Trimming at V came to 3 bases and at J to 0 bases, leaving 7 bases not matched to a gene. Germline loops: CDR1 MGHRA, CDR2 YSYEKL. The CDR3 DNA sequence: TGCGCCAGCAGCCAGAGCCAGGGGGAAATGAACACTGAAGCTTTCTTT. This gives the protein CASSQSQGEMNTEAFF.

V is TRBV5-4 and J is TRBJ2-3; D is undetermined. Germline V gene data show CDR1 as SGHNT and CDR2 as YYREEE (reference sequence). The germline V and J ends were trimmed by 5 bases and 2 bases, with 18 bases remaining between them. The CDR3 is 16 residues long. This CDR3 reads CASSHIQRTSTDTQYF. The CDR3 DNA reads TGTGCCAGCAGTCACATCCAGCGAACCTCCACAGATACGCAGTATTTT. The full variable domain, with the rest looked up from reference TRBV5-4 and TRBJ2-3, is ETGVTQSPTHLIKTRGQQVTLRCSSQSGHNTVSWYQQALGQGPQFIFQYYREEENGRGNFPPRFSGLQFPNYSSELNVNALELDDSALYLCASSHIQRTSTDTQYFGPGTRLTVL.

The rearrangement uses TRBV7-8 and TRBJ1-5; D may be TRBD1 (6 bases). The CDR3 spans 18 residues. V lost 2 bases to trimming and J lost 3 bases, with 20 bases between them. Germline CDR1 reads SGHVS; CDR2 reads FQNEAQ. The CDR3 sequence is CASSLRPTGNANNQPQHF. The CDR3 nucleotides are TGTGCCAGCAGCTTACGACCAACAGGGAACGCAAACAATCAGCCCCAGCATTTT. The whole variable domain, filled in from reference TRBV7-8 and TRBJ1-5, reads GAGVSQSPRYKVAKRGQDVALRCDPISGHVSLFWYQQALGQGPEFLTYFQNEAQLDKSGLPSDRFFAERPEGSVSTLKIQRTQQEDSAVYLCASSLRPTGNANNQPQHFGDGTRLSIL.

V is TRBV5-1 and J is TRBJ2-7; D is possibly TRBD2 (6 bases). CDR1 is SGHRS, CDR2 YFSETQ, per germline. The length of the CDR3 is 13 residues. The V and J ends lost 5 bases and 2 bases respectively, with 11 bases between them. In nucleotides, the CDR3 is TGCGCCAGCAGGCGGGACGGGACCTACGAGCAGTACTTC. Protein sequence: CASRRDGTYEQYF.

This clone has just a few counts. CDR3 DNA sequence: TGTGCCAGCTCACCGGGCCTGGGTCGGACTTATGGCTACACCTTC. Amino acids: CASSPGLGRTYGYTF. The rearrangement uses TRBV18 and TRBJ1-2; D unclear. The CDR3 is 15 amino acids. The germline gives CDR1 KGHSH, CDR2 LQKENI. Trimming removed 3 bases at V and 5 bases at J, with 16 bases between.

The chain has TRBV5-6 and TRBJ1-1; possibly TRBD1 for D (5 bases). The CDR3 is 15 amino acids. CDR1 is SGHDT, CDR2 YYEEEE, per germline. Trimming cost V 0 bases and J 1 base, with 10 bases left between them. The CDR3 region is CASSLVAGQNTEAFF. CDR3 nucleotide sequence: TGTGCCAGCAGCTTGGTGGCAGGGCAGAACACTGAAGCTTTCTTT.

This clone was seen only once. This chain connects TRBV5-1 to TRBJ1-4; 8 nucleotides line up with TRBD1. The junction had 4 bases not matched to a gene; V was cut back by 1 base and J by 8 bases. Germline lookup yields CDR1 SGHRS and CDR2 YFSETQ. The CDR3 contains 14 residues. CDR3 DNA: TGCGCCAGCAGCTTGCAGGGGGCAAGAGAAAAACTGTTTTTT. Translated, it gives CASSLQGAREKLFF.

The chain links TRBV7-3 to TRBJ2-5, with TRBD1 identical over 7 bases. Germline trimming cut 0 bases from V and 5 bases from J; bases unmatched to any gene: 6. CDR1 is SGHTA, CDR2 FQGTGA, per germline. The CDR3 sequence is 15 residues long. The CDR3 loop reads CASSLTDRVGETQYF. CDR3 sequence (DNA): TGTGCCAGCAGCTTAACAGACAGGGTTGGGGAGACCCAGTACTTC. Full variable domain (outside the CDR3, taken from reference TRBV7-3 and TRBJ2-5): GAGVSQTPSNKVTEKGKYVELRCDPISGHTALYWYRQSLGQGPEFLIYFQGTGAADDSGLPNDRFFAVRPEGSVSTLKIQRTERGDSAVYLCASSLTDRVGETQYFGPGTRLLVL.

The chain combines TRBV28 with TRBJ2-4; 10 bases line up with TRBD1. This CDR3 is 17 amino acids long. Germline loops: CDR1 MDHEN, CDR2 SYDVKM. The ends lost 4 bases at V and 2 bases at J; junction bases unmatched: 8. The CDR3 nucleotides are TGTGCCAGCAGTTCCCCCGGGACAGGGGAGACCAAAAACATTCAGTACTTC. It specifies CASSSPGTGETKNIQYF.

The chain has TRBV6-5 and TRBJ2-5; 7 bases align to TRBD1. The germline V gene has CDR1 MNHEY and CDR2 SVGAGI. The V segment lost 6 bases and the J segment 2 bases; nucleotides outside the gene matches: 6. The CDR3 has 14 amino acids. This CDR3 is CASSLGQAQETQYF. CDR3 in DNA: TGTGCCAGCAGCCTAGGACAGGCACAAGAGACCCAGTACTTC.

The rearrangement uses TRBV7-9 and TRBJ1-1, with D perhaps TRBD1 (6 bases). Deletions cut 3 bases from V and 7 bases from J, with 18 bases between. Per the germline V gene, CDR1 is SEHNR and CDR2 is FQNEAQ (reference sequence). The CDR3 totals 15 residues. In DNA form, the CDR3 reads TGTGCCAGCAGCTTTCAGGGGCCGGCCAGAGATGAAGCTTTCTTT. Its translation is CASSFQGPARDEAFF.

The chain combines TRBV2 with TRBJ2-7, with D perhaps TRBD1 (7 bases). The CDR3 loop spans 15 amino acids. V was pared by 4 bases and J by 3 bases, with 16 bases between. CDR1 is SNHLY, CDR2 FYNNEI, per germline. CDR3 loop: CASSAEGAGGYEQYF. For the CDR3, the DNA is TGTGCCAGCAGTGCGGAGGGGGCAGGTGGCTACGAGCAGTACTTC. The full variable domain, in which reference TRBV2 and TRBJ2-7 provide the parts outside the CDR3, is EPEVTQTPSHQVTQMGQEVILRCVPISNHLYFYWYRQILGQKVEFLVSFYNNEISEKSEIFDDQFSVERPDGSNFTLKIRSTKLEDSAMYFCASSAEGAGGYEQYFGPGTRLTVT.

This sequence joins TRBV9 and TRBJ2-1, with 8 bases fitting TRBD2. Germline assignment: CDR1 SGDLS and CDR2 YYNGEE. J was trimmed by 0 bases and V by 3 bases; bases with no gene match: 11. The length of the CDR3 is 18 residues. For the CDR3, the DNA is TGTGCCAGCAGCGCCAACCCGAGGACTAGCCTCTCCTACAATGAGCAGTTCTTC. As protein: CASSANPRTSLSYNEQFF.

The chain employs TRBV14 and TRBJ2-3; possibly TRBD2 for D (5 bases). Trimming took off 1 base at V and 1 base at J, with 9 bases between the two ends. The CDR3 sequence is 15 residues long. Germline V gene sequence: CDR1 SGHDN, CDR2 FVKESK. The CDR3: CASSQATIRTDTQYF. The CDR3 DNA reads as TGTGCCAGCAGCCAAGCGACTATCCGCACAGATACGCAGTATTTT.

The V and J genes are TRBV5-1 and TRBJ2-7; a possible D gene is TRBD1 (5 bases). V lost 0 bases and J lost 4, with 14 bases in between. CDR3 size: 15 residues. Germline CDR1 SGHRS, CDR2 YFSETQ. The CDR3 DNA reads TGCGCCAGCAGCTTGGAGCAGGGTCCCTCGTACGAGCAGTACTTC. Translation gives CASSLEQGPSYEQYF.

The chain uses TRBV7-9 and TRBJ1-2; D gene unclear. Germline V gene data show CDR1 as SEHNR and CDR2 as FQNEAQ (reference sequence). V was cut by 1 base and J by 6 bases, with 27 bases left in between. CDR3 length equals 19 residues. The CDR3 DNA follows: TGTGCCAGCAGCTTAGTAATTCTTTCTGTAGTTCCGGCGGCTCATGGCTACACCTTC. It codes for CASSLVILSVVPAAHGYTF.

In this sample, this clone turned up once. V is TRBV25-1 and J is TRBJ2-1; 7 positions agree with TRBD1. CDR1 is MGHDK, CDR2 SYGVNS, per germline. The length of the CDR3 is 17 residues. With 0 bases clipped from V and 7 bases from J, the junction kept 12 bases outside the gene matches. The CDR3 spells CASSEYFWDRGGNEQFF. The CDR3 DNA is TGTGCCAGCAGTGAATATTTCTGGGACAGAGGGGGTAATGAGCAGTTCTTC.

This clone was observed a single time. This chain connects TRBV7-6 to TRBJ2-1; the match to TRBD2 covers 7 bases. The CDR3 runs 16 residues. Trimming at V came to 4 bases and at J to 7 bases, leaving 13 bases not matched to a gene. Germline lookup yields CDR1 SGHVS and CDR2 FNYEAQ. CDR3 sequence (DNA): TGTGCCAGCAGCTCCCCTCTGAGGACTAGTAATAATGAGCAGTTCTTC. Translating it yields CASSSPLRTSNNEQFF.

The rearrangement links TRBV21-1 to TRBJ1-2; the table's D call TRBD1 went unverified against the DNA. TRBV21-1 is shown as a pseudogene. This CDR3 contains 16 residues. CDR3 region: CASSSSGQRRSYGYTF. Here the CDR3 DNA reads TGTGCCAGCAGCTCAAGCGGACAGCGGAGGAGCTATGGCTACACCTTC.

This chain's CDR3 is CASSPSGLAGGWAGELFF. Here the CDR3 DNA reads TGTGCCAGCAGCCCCTCGGGACTAGCGGGGGGGTGGGCCGGGGAGCTGTTTTTT. The V and J genes are TRBV7-2 and TRBJ2-2, with 16 bases that match TRBD2. Losses at the gene ends were 5 bases for V and 6 bases for J; bases not matched to a gene: 9. The CDR3 has 18 residues. Germline CDR1 is SGHTA and CDR2 is FQGNSA.

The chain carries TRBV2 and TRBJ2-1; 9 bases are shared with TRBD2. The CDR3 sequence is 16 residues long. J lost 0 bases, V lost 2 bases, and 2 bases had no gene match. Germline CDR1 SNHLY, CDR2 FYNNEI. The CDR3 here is CASSELAGSSYNEQFF. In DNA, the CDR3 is TGTGCCAGCAGTGAACTAGCGGGGAGCTCCTACAATGAGCAGTTCTTC.

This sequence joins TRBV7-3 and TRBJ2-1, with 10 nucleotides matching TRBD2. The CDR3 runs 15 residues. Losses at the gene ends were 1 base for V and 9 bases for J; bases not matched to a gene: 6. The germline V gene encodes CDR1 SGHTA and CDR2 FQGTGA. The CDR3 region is CASSLSSSGGSEQFF. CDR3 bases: TGTGCCAGCAGCTTAAGCTCTAGCGGGGGAAGTGAGCAGTTCTTC.

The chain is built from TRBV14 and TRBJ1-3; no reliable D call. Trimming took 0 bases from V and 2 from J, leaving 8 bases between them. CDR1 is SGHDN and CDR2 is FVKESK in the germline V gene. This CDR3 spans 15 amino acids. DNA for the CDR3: TGTGCCAGCAGCCAAGATTTAGTAGCTGGAAACACCATATATTTT. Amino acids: CASSQDLVAGNTIYF. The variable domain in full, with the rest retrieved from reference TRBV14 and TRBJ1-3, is EAGVTQFPSHSVIEKGQTVTLRCDPISGHDNLYWYRRVMGKEIKFLLHFVKESKQDESGMPNNRFLAERTGGTYSTLKVQPAELEDSGVYFCASSQDLVAGNTIYFGEGSWLTVV.

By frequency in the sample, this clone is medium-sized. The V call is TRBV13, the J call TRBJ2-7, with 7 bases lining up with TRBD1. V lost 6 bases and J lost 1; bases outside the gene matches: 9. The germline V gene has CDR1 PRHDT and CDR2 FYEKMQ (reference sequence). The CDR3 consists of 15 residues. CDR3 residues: CASRVRGGRSYEQYF. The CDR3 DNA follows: TGTGCCAGCAGGGTTCGAGGGGGCCGATCCTACGAGCAGTACTTC. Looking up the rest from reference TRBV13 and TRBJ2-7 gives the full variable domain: AAGVIQSPRHLIKEKRETATLKCYPIPRHDTVYWYQQGPGQDPQFLISFYEKMQSDKGSIPDRFSAQQFSDYHSELNMSSLELGDSALYFCASRVRGGRSYEQYFGPGTRLTVT.

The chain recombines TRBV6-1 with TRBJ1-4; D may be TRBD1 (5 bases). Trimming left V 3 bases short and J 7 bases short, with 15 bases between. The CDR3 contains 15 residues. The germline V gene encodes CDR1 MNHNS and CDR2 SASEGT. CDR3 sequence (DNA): TGTGCCAGCAGTGAGGCGGGGGGGTTTAGTGAAAAACTGTTTTTT. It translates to CASSEAGGFSEKLFF.